The subject of this entry is one T cell receptor (beta chain). The source of the sample is a study of blood T cell repertoires in COVID-19. Germline lookup yields CDR1 MDHEN and CDR2 SYDVKM. This CDR3 has 13 amino acids. V was shortened by 6 bases and J by 8 bases, with 16 bases between the two germline ends. TCRdb's table, derived via immunoSEQ multiplex PCR, lists solely in-frame clones and lacks some. The sample consists of 90,000 to 100,000 clones, roughly 80% of them appearing once. This clonotype was obtained from a woman aged 80 or older with acute or convalescent COVID-19. What was sequenced was peripheral blood. V and J are TRBV28 and TRBJ1-1; maybe TRBD1 (6 bases). CDR3 in amino acids: CASRTGWGGEAFF. CDR3 in DNA: TGTGCCAGCAGGACAGGCTGGGGCGGCGAAGCTTTCTTT.